This TCR beta chain was identified in a study of T-cell memory formation after mild COVID-19. Overall study context: The two donors had largely donor-specific TCR clusters.

This CDR3 has 13 amino acids. V was pared by 1 base and J by 3 bases, with 7 bases between. Per the germline V gene, CDR1 is SGHRS and CDR2 is YFSETQ. This clonotype occurred many times. Antigen specificity is unknown. Study results and caveats: There was no confirmation that second-wave clones peaking on day 37 were SARS-CoV-2 specific.

5'RACE primed at constant segments yielded TCR alpha and TCR beta cDNA libraries bearing sample barcodes and UMIs. TCRdb recomputed calls from the 5' RACE reads with MiXCR, one row per CDR3 protein. The sample carries about 170,000 distinct CDR3 sequences, around 13% recorded once. The sample taken for sequencing was PBMCs or a T cell subset sorted from them (not recorded which). The chain carries TRBV5-1 and TRBJ1-1; D call uncertain. The TCR comes from a man younger than 30 who had mild COVID-19 (a few samples of this study predate the infection). Cell type and time point are not known. The CDR3 here is CASSLSQYTEAFF. The DNA for the CDR3 is TGCGCCAGCAGCTTGAGTCAGTACACTGAAGCTTTCTTT.